This TCR beta chain was observed in a study of blood T cell repertoires in COVID-19 (dated by TCRdb to 2020 to 2022). Regarding the study in general: The collaborator samples originated in the United States, Italy and Spain and spanned the acute and convalescent phases of COVID-19. The prospective study material was composed of cDNA or gDNA derived from T cells, B-cell-depleted T cells, or PBMCs. Subjects who had been exposed to COVID-19, were actively infected with it, or had recovered from it provided the deeply sampled blood TCRbeta repertoires that made up the dataset. A freely available public database, intended as a resource for researchers studying the immune response to SARS-CoV-2, is where the repertoires were released. Samples were obtained from the ongoing ImmuneRACE study (first 160 participants) and from some 1,200 subjects provided by 6 global collaborators. A de-identified subject ID, COVID-19 status, age in years and sex were almost always included in the sample metadata. Where HLA class I and class II types were available, the types were taken from metadata supplied by the sample provider, not from assay-based typing.

The germline V gene specifies SGHRS as CDR1 and YFSETQ as CDR2. Including cysteine and phenylalanine, the CDR3 has 15 amino acids. Solely the CDR3 DNA is kept, with 45 bases framed from the first base. V loses 0 bases at its end and J loses 1 base; junction bases beyond the gene matches: 4. As regards this clone: The clone's antigen remains unknown. No qualities accompany the bases; no much larger clone lies one base away.

Each collaborating institution followed its own protocols to collect whole blood in K2EDTA tubes. For TCRbeta analysis, collaborator samples were shipped as frozen whole blood, as isolated PBMCs, or as DNA extracted from either sample type. Study-level results and caveats: Clinical and demographic metadata were provided uncurated, with the amount varying by source and participant.

TCRbeta CDR3 regions were amplified from genomic DNA by means of the immunoSEQ Assay, a bias-controlled multiplex PCR. As for the authors' bioinformatics: The number of nucleated cells in each sample was estimated from the amplification of reference gene primers within the assay. Sequence reads were collapsed and filtered to measure the absolute abundance of every unique TCRbeta CDR3 rearrangement. For each sample, productive Simpson clonality was calculated as the square root of Simpson's diversity index across productive rearrangements. This is the immuneACCESS table as TCRdb keeps it, with only in-frame sequences that have V and J called. A part of the clones is gone; compared with another copy, unresolved V genes explain less than half, and the rest is unexplained. V, J and clone size derive from that table, while D and trimming were established from the DNA sequence. The table for this sample lists 650,000 to 800,000 clones; over 80% of them were counted only once. Approximately 0.25% of the sample is in the top ten clones.

The rearranged chain carries TRBV5-1 and TRBJ2-7; 7 junctional bases match TRBD1. The sample was peripheral blood. This TCR was sampled from a woman between 18 and 30 years old with acute or convalescent COVID-19. The CDR3 reads as follows: CASSLDGGQSYEQYF. The nucleotide sequence reads as follows: TGCGCCAGCAGCTTGGATGGGGGACAGTCCTACGAGCAGTACTTC.